This entry concerns a single T cell receptor (beta chain). Antigen: not known. Other nucleotide sequences in the sample specify the same CDR3. This specimen belongs to a study of memory CD8 T cells in hepatitis C reinfection. The wider study: HCV reinfection meant a positive HCV RNA test after two negative tests at least 60 days apart. Late or post reinfection samples were taken 12 to 24 weeks after detection. Study results and limitations: With 5 or 6 donors, public clonotype conclusions could not be definitive.

This CDR3 region has 16 residues. The V segment lost 5 bases and the J segment 2 bases; nucleotides outside the gene matches: 7. Germline values: CDR1 MNHEY, CDR2 SMNVEV (reference sequence). The assay was immunoSEQ multiplex PCR, and TCRdb's table has in-frame clones only and misses some. The table has around 45,000 clones, about 88% seen once. Time point denoted: late/post reinfection, 12 to 24 weeks after detection. The sorted cells went straight to TCR sequencing with no prior in vitro expansion. Total naive CD8 T cells were sorted as viable CD3+ CD8+ CD45RO- cells from a couple of donors. Sequencing was performed on naive CD8+ T cells sorted from blood. This TCR derives from a young man with hepatitis C virus infection. J is TRBJ2-7 and V is TRBV27, with 12 bases lining up with TRBD2. The CDR3 loop reads CASSDRTSGVAYEQYF. The CDR3 DNA reads TGTGCCAGCAGTGATCGGACTAGCGGGGTAGCCTACGAGCAGTACTTC.